This T cell receptor beta chain was found in a study of OX40 agonist ivuxolimab in advanced cancers. Study details: Prior anti-PD-1, anti-PD-L1 or anti-CTLA-4 therapy was allowed; 35% to 40% had some.

Profiling relied on immunoSEQ multiplex PCR, and the TCRdb table lists in-frame clones only, not all of them. The sample lists some 46,000 clones, about 80% occurring once. This CDR3 region has 13 residues. Trimming left V 5 bases short and J 5 bases short, with 8 bases between. CDR1 and CDR2 from the germline V gene are SGHRS and YFSETQ. The rearrangement joins TRBV5-1 to TRBJ1-6; a possible D gene is TRBD1 (5 bases). The source material was CD4+ or CD8+ T cells sorted from blood, sampled in a trial of the OX40 agonist ivuxolimab. The sequence derives from an adult with an advanced solid tumor such as melanoma, head and neck, liver or kidney cancer. The CDR3 sequence is CASRGGDNSPLHF. CDR3 in DNA: TGCGCCAGCAGGGGGGGAGATAATTCACCCCTCCACTTT.